This entry features one T cell receptor beta chain sequence. The data derive from a study of blood T cell repertoires in COVID-19. Study details: Donors in the United States, Italy and Spain gave samples during acute or convalescent COVID-19. In each case, the material was cDNA or gDNA derived from T cells, B-cell-depleted T cells, or PBMCs.

Original handling: The assay estimated nucleated cells by amplifying reference gene primers. Libraries were prepared by immunoSEQ multiplex PCR; TCRdb keeps only in-frame clonotypes and omits some of them. The V and J calls and the clone size are those of that table, but D and trimming were determined from the DNA. The table shows about 59,000 clones, with roughly 85% occurring only once. Germline values: CDR1 MNHEY, CDR2 SVGAGI. V lost 6 bases and J lost 1, with 7 bases in between. The length of the CDR3 is 14 residues. The sequenced material came from peripheral blood. The rearrangement links TRBV6-5 to TRBJ2-6, with unresolved D. The clonotype was recovered from a man in his 60s with acute or convalescent COVID-19. CDR3 loop: CASRRSSGANVLTF. The CDR3 DNA follows: TGTGCCAGCAGGCGATCGTCTGGGGCCAACGTCCTGACTTTC.